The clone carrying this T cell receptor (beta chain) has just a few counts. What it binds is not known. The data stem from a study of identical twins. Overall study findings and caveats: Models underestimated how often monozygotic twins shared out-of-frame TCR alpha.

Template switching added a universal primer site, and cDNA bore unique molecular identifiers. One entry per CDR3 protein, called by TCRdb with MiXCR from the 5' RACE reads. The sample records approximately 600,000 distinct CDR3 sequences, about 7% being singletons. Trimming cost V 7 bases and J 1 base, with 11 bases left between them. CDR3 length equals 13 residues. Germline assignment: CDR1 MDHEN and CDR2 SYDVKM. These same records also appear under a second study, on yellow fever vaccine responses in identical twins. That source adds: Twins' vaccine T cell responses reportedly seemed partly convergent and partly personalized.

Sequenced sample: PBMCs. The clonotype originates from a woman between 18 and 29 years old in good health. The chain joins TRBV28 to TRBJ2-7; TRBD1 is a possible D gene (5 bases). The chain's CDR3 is CASMSRVSYEQYF. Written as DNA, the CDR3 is TGTGCCAGCATGTCCAGGGTATCCTACGAGCAGTACTTC.